The rows below give T cell receptor beta chains drawn from one sample of a study of cytomegalovirus exposure and HLA in healthy donors. Generated by immunoSEQ multiplex PCR, the TCRdb table keeps only in-frame clones and is missing some. The sample shows approximately 150,000 clones, roughly four fifths of them seen only once. The material sequenced was PBMCs. The source of these receptors is a man aged 35 to 55 in good health and CMV-seronegative. Both conserved end residues are part of each CDR3. D genes are given only for firm matches. Size values are once, few and many counts, or a class for expanded clones, and some rows have none.

cdr3_aa cdr3_nt clone_size d_call j_call v_call
CASSEGTSGFSYNEQFF TGCGCCAGCAGTGAGGGGACTAGCGGATTTTCCTACAATGAGCAGTTCTTC . TRBD2 TRBJ2-1 TRBV10-2
CASRVATSTDTQYF TGCGCCAGCAGGGTAGCGACTAGCACAGATACGCAGTATTTT few . TRBJ2-3 TRBV5-1
CASSSTGVTDTQYF TGTGCCAGCAGCTCGACAGGGGTCACAGATACGCAGTATTTT . TRBD1 TRBJ2-3 TRBV7-8
CASSAVPENIQYF TGTGCCAGCAGCGCAGTACCCGAAAACATTCAGTACTTC . . TRBJ2-4 TRBV7-9
CASSLERGGLGYTF TGTGCCAGCAGCTTAGAGAGGGGGGGTCTTGGCTACACCTTC . . TRBJ1-2 TRBV7-2
CASSEAGDRLTYEQYF TGTGCCAGCAGTGAAGCGGGGGACAGGCTTACCTACGAGCAGTACTTC few TRBD1 TRBJ2-7 TRBV2
CASSLLRGDTGETQYF TGTGCCAGCAGCTTGTTGCGAGGAGATACCGGGGAGACCCAGTACTTC . . TRBJ2-5 TRBV5-4
CASSEVAGDTDTQYF TGTGCCAGCAGTGAAGTGGCAGGGGACACAGATACGCAGTATTTT . . TRBJ2-3 TRBV6-4
CASTTTGSRTEAFF TGTGCCAGTACCACGACAGGGTCACGCACTGAAGCTTTCTTT once TRBD1 TRBJ1-1 TRBV19
CASSFLGQGNEKLFF TGTGCCAGCAGTTTCCTCGGACAGGGTAATGAAAAACTGTTTTTT . TRBD1 TRBJ1-4 TRBV6-5
CASSIVVADTEAFF TGTGCCAGTAGTATAGTTGTGGCAGACACTGAAGCTTTCTTT . . TRBJ1-1 TRBV19
CASSLAWDTDPSGANVLTF TGTGCCAGCAGCTTAGCGTGGGACACCGACCCCTCTGGGGCCAACGTCCTGACTTTC . . TRBJ2-6 TRBV7-9